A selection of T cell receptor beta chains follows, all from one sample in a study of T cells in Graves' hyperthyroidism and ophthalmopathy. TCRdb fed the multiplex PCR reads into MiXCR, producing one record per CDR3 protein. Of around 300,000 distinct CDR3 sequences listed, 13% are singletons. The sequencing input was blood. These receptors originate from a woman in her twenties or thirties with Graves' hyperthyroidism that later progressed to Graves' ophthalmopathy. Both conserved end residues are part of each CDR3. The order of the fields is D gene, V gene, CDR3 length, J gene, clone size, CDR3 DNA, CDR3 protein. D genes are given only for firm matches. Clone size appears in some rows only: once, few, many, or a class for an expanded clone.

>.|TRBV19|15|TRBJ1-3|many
TGTGCCAGTAGTATAGGCGGAAACTCTGGAAACACCATATATTTT
CASSIGGNSGNTIYF
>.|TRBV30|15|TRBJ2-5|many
TGTGCCTGGAGTGTAGGGGTAACGGAGCAAGAGACCCAGTACTTC
CAWSVGVTEQETQYF
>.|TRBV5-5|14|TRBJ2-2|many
TGTGCCAGCAGCCTTGGGGATGACACCGGGGAGCTGTTTTTT
CASSLGDDTGELFF
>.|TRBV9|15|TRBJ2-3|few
TGTGCCAGCAGCGTGGAAGCGTCCAATTCGGATACGCAGTATTTT
CASSVEASNSDTQYF
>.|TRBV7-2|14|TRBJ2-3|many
TGTGCCAGCAGCTCCCCCAAGAGCACAGATACGCAGTATTTT
CASSSPKSTDTQYF
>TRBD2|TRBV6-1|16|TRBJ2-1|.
TGTGCCAGCAGTGGGACTAGCGGGAGTCCGACCAATGAGCAGTTCTTC
CASSGTSGSPTNEQFF
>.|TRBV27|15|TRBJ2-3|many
TGTGCCAGCACCCCCATCGGGGGTAGCACAGATACGCAGTATTTT
CASTPIGGSTDTQYF
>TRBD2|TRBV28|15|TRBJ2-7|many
TGTGCCAGCAGTCGAGGGAGCGGGGCCTCCTACGAGCAGTACTTC
CASSRGSGASYEQYF
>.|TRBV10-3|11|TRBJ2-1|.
TGTGCCATCAGTGCGGGGAATGAGCAGTTCTTC
CAISAGNEQFF
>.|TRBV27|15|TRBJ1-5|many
TGTGCCAGCAGTCCCGGCGGGGGATTAGAACAGCCCCAGCATTTT
CASSPGGGLEQPQHF
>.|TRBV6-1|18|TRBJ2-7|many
TGTGCCAGCAGTGAACTTCCTGGGTGGGACACCCGATCACCCGAGCAGTACTTC
CASSELPGWDTRSPEQYF
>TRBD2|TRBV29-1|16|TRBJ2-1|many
TGCAGCGTTGAGCCCCTCACTAGCGGGAGAGGCGGTGAGCAGTTCTTC
CSVEPLTSGRGGEQFF